This T cell receptor (beta chain) derives from a study of T cells in Graves' hyperthyroidism and ophthalmopathy. Researchers took RNA transcripts and amplified the TCR beta CDR3 regions from them. Initially, a first-round RT-PCR of the TCR CDR3 employed the HTBI primer set. TCRdb ran MiXCR on the multiplex PCR reads and lists one entry per CDR3 protein. The sample gives 300,000 to 450,000 distinct CDR3 sequences, about 15% of which show up once; about 11% is in the top ten. Not enrolled were patients with uncontrolled infection, other autoimmune disease, pregnancy or lactation. Orbital computed tomography and thyroid ultrasound, together with serum TRAb and thyroxine and clinical symptoms, were used for diagnoses. The CDR3 spans 19 residues. CDR1 and CDR2 (germline): SGHTA, FQGNSA. V gave up 3 bases and J gave up 7 bases, with 28 bases separating them.

V gene TRBV7-2 combines with J gene TRBJ2-1; D possibly matches TRBD1 or TRBD2 (7 bases each). The source material was blood. The source of this sequence is a woman in her fifties or sixties with Graves' hyperthyroidism. The DNA for the CDR3 is TGTGCCAGCAGCTTGGGGAGGGGGCGGGAGTGGTCCCTCTCTAATGAGCAGTTCTTC. Protein product: CASSLGRGREWSLSNEQFF.